The 5 T cell receptor beta chains listed next were all sequenced from one sample in a study of blood T cell repertoires in COVID-19. Data came from immunoSEQ multiplex PCR; TCRdb stores just in-frame clones and leaves some out. The sample has over 300,000 clones, around nine tenths seen once. The sequencing input was PBMCs or T cells enriched from blood (not recorded which). The receptor source for this set is a woman aged 40 to 50 who had recovered from COVID-19.

The chain is built from TRBV7-3 and TRBJ1-1; D may be TRBD1 (6 bases). Trimming removed 4 bases at V and 3 bases at J, with 21 bases between. The CDR3 extends over 17 amino acids. CDR1 and CDR2 (germline): SGHTA, FQGTGA. CDR3 DNA sequence: TGTGCCAGCAGCTCCGGCAGGGGAGGGAAAATAGACACTGAAGCTTTCTTT. Translating gives CASSSGRGGKIDTEAFF.

The CDR3 coding sequence is TGTGCCAGCAGCGTAATAGCGGGAGGGCTCTACGAGCAGTACTTC. It encodes CASSVIAGGLYEQYF. The V and J genes are TRBV7-9 and TRBJ2-7, with 11 bases fitting TRBD2. The CDR3 is made up of 15 amino acids. With 5 bases clipped from V and 3 bases from J, the junction kept 6 bases outside the gene matches. Germline V gene data show CDR1 as SEHNR and CDR2 as FQNEAQ (reference sequence). Looking up the rest from reference TRBV7-9 and TRBJ2-7 gives the full variable domain: DTGVSQNPRHKITKRGQNVTFRCDPISEHNRLYWYRQTLGQGPEFLTYFQNEAQLEKSRLLSDRFSAERPKGSFSTLEIQRTEQGDSAMYLCASSVIAGGLYEQYFGPGTRLTVT.

V and J are TRBV18 and TRBJ1-4, with D possibly being TRBD1 (6 bases). The CDR3 totals 14 residues. With 2 bases removed from V and 7 bases from J, the gap between germline ends came to 11 bases. Germline CDR1 is KGHSH and CDR2 is LQKENI. CDR3 nucleotides: TGTGCCAGCTCACCAACTAGGGACACTGAAAAACTGTTTTTT. Residues: CASSPTRDTEKLFF. The full variable domain, rest sourced from reference TRBV18 and TRBJ1-4, is NAGVMQNPRHLVRRRGQEARLRCSPMKGHSHVYWYRQLPEEGLKFMVYLQKENIIDESGMPKERFSAEFPKEGPSILRIQQVVRGDSAAYFCASSPTRDTEKLFFGSGTQLSVL.

The chain combines TRBV27 with TRBJ2-6, with TRBD2 as a possible D gene (6 bases). Trimming stripped 3 bases from V and 0 bases from J, with 6 bases between. The germline CDR1 and CDR2 sequences are MNHEY and SMNVEV (reference sequence). The CDR3 sequence is 15 residues long. The CDR3 is CASSFGSSGANVLTF. CDR3 bases: TGTGCCAGCAGTTTCGGGAGCTCTGGGGCCAACGTCCTGACTTTC.

V usage is TRBV15 and J usage is TRBJ2-7, with 10 bases aligning to TRBD1. Unmatched junction bases numbered 4, after V lost 0 bases and J lost 2 bases. CDR1 is LNHNV, CDR2 YYDKDF, per germline (reference sequence). CDR3 length: 16 residues. CDR3 sequence (DNA): TGTGCCACCAGCAGAGAGGACAGGGGGGCTCCCTACGAGCAGTACTTC. Its protein is CATSREDRGAPYEQYF.